A selection of T cell receptor beta chains follows, all from one sample in a study of blood T cell repertoires in COVID-19. Method: immunoSEQ multiplex PCR; TCRdb's copy keeps in-frame clones and lacks some. The table lists approximately 170,000 clones, approximately 85% of them singletons. Material for sequencing was peripheral blood. The receptors were gathered from a man older than 75 with COVID-19, enrolled during active disease. Each CDR3 is given with its conserved first and last residue. The order of the fields is J gene, V gene, CDR3 protein.

>TRBJ2-7|TRBV6-5
CASSTRTSGGYEQYF
>TRBJ1-2|TRBV6-5
CASSVSDGYTF
>TRBJ2-5|TRBV5-4
CASSVASGAQETQYF
>TRBJ2-3|TRBV7-2
CASSLWGGGAADTQYF
>TRBJ1-1|TRBV6-5
CASVRDRGLGTEAFF
>TRBJ1-4|TRBV5-5
CASSLEGAVNEKLFF
>TRBJ2-1|TRBV9
CASSATNSYNEQFF
>TRBJ1-2|TRBV27
CASSLGSGQGLYGYTF
>TRBJ2-7|TRBV29-1
CSVVYPSYEQYF
>TRBJ2-5|TRBV9
CASSVGDSETQYF
>TRBJ1-2|TRBV2
CASAVRQGGGYTF
>TRBJ1-2|TRBV6-1
CASSEIGGGGGYTF
>TRBJ2-7|TRBV20-1
CSASAPSDSKEQYF
>TRBJ1-3|TRBV3-1/TRBV3-2
CASSQEGTVPGNTIYF
>TRBJ1-5|TRBV7-9
CASSLGGGNQPQHF
>TRBJ1-1|TRBV9
CASSVVGRGAAFF
>TRBJ2-5|TRBV5-4
CASSLLGGGEETQYF
>TRBJ1-2|TRBV11-3
CASSPGQAYGYTF
>TRBJ2-5|TRBV19
CASSSGETQYF
>TRBJ1-1|TRBV5-5
CASSPGADRETEAFF
>TRBJ1-4|TRBV28
CASSSPLTGGNEKLFF
>TRBJ2-7|TRBV3-1/TRBV3-2
CASSQDPRRTVAGPLGEQYF
>TRBJ2-5|TRBV3-1/TRBV3-2
CASSFSGQKETQYF
>TRBJ2-3|TRBV28
CASSSLGGEGTDTQYF
>TRBJ2-7|TRBV5-1
CASSQEGTYEQYF
>TRBJ2-7|TRBV3-1/TRBV3-2
CASSQDVGGREQYF
>TRBJ2-7|TRBV5-5
CASSRTGALSYEQYF
>TRBJ1-2|TRBV6-1
CASSEAATANYGYTF
>TRBJ2-5|TRBV3-1/TRBV3-2
CASKTRGGRETQYF
>TRBJ2-2|TRBV19
CASRGGSLASTGELFF
>TRBJ1-4|TRBV10-3
CAISPGVATNEKLFF
>TRBJ1-1|TRBV13
CASSFQGLMNTEAFF
>TRBJ1-2|TRBV18
CASSPLNSGHYGYTF
>TRBJ1-2|TRBV6-5
CASSLNIGTANYGYTF
>TRBJ2-7|TRBV12-2
CASRSPATNYEQYF
>TRBJ1-4|TRBV7-2
CASSLVQGEKLFF
>TRBJ2-1|TRBV19
CASSAFGQVYNEQFF
>TRBJ1-5|TRBV11-2
CASSRGRDQPQHF
>TRBJ2-4|TRBV3-1/TRBV3-2
CASSLIGGSSKNIQYF
>TRBJ1-1|TRBV19
CASSIGLGTEAFF
>TRBJ1-1|TRBV29-1
CSALPTGAEAFF
>TRBJ1-1|TRBV28
CASSLLAQGTEAFF
>TRBJ2-5|TRBV3-1/TRBV3-2
CASSQARTGRGETQYF
>TRBJ2-5|TRBV5-1
CASSPGPGVETQYF
>TRBJ2-1|TRBV5-1
CASSIGGGNEQFF
>TRBJ1-4|TRBV9
CASSAGSTVDEKLFF
>TRBJ1-2|TRBV6-6
CASSSPGGSNYGYTF
>TRBJ2-5|TRBV5-1
CASSLKGEETQYF
>TRBJ2-4|TRBV7-6
CASSFSAGGPRNIQYF
>TRBJ1-3|TRBV10-3
CAISESGQQTAGSGNTIYF
>TRBJ1-2|TRBV6-6
CASSKDRGGNGYTF
>TRBJ2-7|TRBV7-9
CASSQARGQGAVEQYF
>TRBJ1-2|TRBV5-1
CASSPALRDFGYTF